This T cell receptor beta chain was identified in a study of T cell changes during pregnancy in multiple sclerosis. The method was immunoSEQ multiplex PCR; TCRdb's version includes in-frame clones alone and lacks a portion of them. The sample has approximately 70,000 clones; 92% are singletons. The CDR3 sequence is 16 residues long. CDR1 and CDR2 from the germline V gene are MNHGY and SVAAGI. The V gene end was trimmed by 5 bases and the J gene end by 8 bases; junction bases not matched to a gene: 15. This TCR was recovered from a female donor in good health, enrolled as a control in a pregnancy study. The source was peripheral blood, collected in the second trimester of pregnancy. The chain joins TRBV6-9 to TRBJ2-1; 7 bases line up with TRBD2. DNA of the CDR3: TGTGCCAGCAGTGCCCTGGGGGAGGGCCGGGGCGATGAGCAGTTCTTC. This translates into CASSALGEGRGDEQFF.